This TCR beta chain was profiled in a study of blood T cell repertoires in COVID-19. On the study more broadly: Italy, Spain and the United States were the sources of the convalescent and acute COVID-19 samples.

V shed 4 bases, J shed 2 bases, and the junction held 5 bases outside the gene matches. The CDR3 extends over 17 amino acids. Germline V gives CDR1 LGHDT, CDR2 YNNKEL (reference sequence). Generated by immunoSEQ multiplex PCR, the TCRdb table keeps only in-frame clones and is missing some. The sample consists of 55,000 to 80,000 clones, roughly 80% of them appearing once. V is TRBV3-1 (or the pseudogene TRBV3-2) and J is TRBJ1-6, with TRBD1 matching 10 bases. This TCR came from an elderly woman with acute or convalescent COVID-19. The specimen was peripheral blood. CDR3: CASSPRQGAPYNSPLHF. For the CDR3, the DNA is TGTGCCAGCAGCCCCAGACAGGGGGCTCCCTATAATTCACCCCTCCACTTT.